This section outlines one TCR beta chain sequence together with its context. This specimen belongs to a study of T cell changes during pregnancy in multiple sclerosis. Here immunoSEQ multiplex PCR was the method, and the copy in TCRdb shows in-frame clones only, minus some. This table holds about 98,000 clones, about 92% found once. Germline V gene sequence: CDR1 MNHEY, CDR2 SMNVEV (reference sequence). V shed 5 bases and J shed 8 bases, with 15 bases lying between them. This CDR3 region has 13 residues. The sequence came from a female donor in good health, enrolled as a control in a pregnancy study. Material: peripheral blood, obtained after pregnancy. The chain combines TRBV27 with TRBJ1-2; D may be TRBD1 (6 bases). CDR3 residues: CASSQQGPPGYTF. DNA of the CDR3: TGTGCCAGCAGTCAACAGGGCCCCCCGGGCTACACCTTC.